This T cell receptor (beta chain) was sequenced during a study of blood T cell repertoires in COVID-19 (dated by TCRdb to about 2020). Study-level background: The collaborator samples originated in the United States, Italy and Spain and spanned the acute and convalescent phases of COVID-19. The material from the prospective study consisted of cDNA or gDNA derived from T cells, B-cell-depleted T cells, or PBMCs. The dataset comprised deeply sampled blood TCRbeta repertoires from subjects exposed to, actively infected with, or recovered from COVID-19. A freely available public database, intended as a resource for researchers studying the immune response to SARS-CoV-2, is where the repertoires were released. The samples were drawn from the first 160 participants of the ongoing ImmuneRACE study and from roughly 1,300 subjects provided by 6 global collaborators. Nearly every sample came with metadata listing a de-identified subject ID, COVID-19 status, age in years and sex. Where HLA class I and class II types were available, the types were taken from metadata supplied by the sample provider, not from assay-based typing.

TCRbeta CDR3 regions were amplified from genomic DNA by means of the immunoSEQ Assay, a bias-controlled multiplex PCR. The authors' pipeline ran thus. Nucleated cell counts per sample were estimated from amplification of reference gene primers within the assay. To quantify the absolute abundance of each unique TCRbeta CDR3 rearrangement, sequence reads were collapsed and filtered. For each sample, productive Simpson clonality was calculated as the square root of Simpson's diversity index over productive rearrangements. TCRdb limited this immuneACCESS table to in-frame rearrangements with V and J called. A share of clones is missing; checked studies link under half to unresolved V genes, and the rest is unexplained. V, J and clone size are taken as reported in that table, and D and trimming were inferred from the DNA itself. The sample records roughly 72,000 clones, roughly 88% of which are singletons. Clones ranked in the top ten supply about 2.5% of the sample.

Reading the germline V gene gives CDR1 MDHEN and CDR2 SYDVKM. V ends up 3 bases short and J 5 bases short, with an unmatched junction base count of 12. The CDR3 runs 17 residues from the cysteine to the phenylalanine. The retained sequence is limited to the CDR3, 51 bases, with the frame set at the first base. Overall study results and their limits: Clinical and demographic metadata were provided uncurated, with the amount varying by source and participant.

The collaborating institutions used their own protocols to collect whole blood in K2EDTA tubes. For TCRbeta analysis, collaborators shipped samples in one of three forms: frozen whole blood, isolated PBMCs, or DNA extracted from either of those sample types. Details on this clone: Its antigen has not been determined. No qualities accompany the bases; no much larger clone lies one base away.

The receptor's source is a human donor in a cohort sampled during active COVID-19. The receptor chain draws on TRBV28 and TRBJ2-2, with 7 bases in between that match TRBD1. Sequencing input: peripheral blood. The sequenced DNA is TGTGCCAGCAGTTTGGGCAGGGGGATCGGAAGGACCGGGGAGCTGTTTTTT. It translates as CASSLGRGIGRTGELFF.